This passage covers 19 T cell receptor beta chains from one sample sequenced in a study of response to subunit inactivated influenza vaccine. From the RT-PCR reads, TCRdb called clonotypes with MiXCR, one entry per CDR3 protein. The data contain just under 550,000 distinct CDR3 sequences, approximately 20% of them singletons. In addition, the sample was reused for a study of T cells expressing NK-cell markers. That study adds: The cDNA for TCR beta came from 5'RACE template switching with UMIs.

Sequencing used CD4+ T cells sorted from PBMCs, obtained about 13 days after vaccination. These receptors came from a man in his forties or fifties who received an inactivated influenza vaccine.

This clonotype has at least ten counts. This chain joins TRBV7-9 and TRBJ1-2; perhaps TRBD1 as D (5 bases). The CDR3 consists of 13 residues. Trimming took 2 bases from V and 5 from J, leaving 9 bases between them. Germline CDR1 SEHNR, CDR2 FQNEAQ (reference sequence). CDR3: CASSLTGGYGYTF. The DNA of the CDR3 is TGTGCCAGCAGCTTAACGGGGGGGTATGGCTACACCTTC.

J is TRBJ2-1 and V is TRBV7-3, with 7 bases fitting TRBD2. The CDR3 is 16 residues long. Germline loops: CDR1 SGHTA, CDR2 FQGTGA. The V and J ends lost 5 bases and 0 bases, in that order; junction bases with no gene match: 7. As DNA, the CDR3 is TGTGCCAGCAGCCTACGACTAGCAACCTCCTACAATGAGCAGTTCTTC. Its translation: CASSLRLATSYNEQFF.

In its sample, this clonotype was seen a few times. This chain connects TRBV7-9 to TRBJ1-3; D is ambiguous. The germline gives CDR1 SEHNR, CDR2 FQNEAQ (reference sequence). Trimming stripped 6 bases from V and 3 bases from J, with 18 bases between. This CDR3 is built from 16 residues. The CDR3 DNA sequence: TGTGCCAGCAGTTCTGAGCAGTCTAGCCTTGGAAACACCATATATTTT. Translating it yields CASSSEQSSLGNTIYF.

This clonotype has more than one count but fewer than ten. The chain recombines TRBV5-4 with TRBJ2-2; D is ambiguous. Trimming left V 2 bases short and J 2 bases short, with 7 bases between. In germline, CDR1 is SGHNT, CDR2 YYREEE (reference sequence). The CDR3 is 14 residues long. DNA for the CDR3: TGTGCCAGCAGCTTAAGACCTAACACCGGGGAGCTGTTTTTT. Amino acids: CASSLRPNTGELFF.

This sequence joins TRBV7-2 and TRBJ1-6; the D is unclear. Trimming took off 0 bases at V and 6 bases at J, with 12 bases between the two ends. Germline CDR1 is SGHTA and CDR2 is FQGNSA. CDR3 length: 16 amino acids. The CDR3 sequence is CASSLAQGSSNSPLHF. The CDR3 DNA reads TGTGCCAGCAGCTTAGCGCAAGGCAGTTCTAATTCACCCCTCCACTTT.

The chain links TRBV7-9 to TRBJ1-1, with 9 bases lining up with TRBD1. CDR3 length: 14 residues. J lost 1 base, V lost 5 bases, and 2 bases had no gene match. Germline CDR1 and CDR2: SEHNR and FQNEAQ (reference sequence). The CDR3 bases are TGTGCCAGCAGCCAACAGGGGGCGAACACTGAAGCTTTCTTT. Amino acids: CASSQQGANTEAFF.

This clonotype has just a few counts. The V and J genes are TRBV29-1 and TRBJ2-1, with D possibly matching TRBD1 (5 bases). The CDR3 extends over 11 amino acids. Between the trimmed V and J ends, which lost 3 bases and 7 bases, there was a span of 7 bases. Germline V CDR1 and CDR2: SQVTM, ANQGSEA. CDR3 DNA sequence: TGCAGCGTTGACTCAGGGAATGAGCAGTTCTTC. Amino acids: CSVDSGNEQFF.

This clonotype has more than one count but fewer than ten. The chain recombines TRBV20-1 with TRBJ2-4; 7 positions match TRBD2. After removal of 1 base from V and 6 bases from J, the junction contained 9 bases not matched to a gene. The CDR3 is made up of 15 amino acids. The germline gives CDR1 DFQATT, CDR2 SNEGSKA (reference sequence). As DNA, the CDR3 is TGCAGTGCTAGAGCTGAAACTAGCGAGAGAAACATTCAGTACTTC. This translates into CSARAETSERNIQYF.

This clonotype was counted a few times. The rearrangement links TRBV12-3 or TRBV12-4 to TRBJ2-5; 12 bases map to TRBD2. V dropped 2 bases and J dropped 2; count of bases not matched to a gene: 3. CDR3 size: 16 residues. The CDR3 protein is CASSLPSGGVQETQYF. The CDR3, as DNA: TGTGCCAGCAGTTTACCTAGCGGGGGGGTTCAAGAGACCCAGTACTTC.

The rearrangement links TRBV19 to TRBJ2-6; D ambiguous. This CDR3 has 16 amino acids. V lost 3 bases, J lost 0 bases, and 9 bases lay in between. Germline V gene sequence: CDR1 LNHDA, CDR2 SQIVND (reference sequence). The CDR3 nucleotides are TGTGCCAGTAGTATCACGTCCCGCTCTGGGGCCAACGTCCTGACTTTC. Protein: CASSITSRSGANVLTF.

This clonotype appeared a single time. The CDR3 coding sequence is TGCAGTGCTAGAAGATCCAGGGGTGACACCGGGGAGCTGTTTTTT. This gives the protein CSARRSRGDTGELFF. The chain couples TRBV20-1 to TRBJ2-2; TRBD1 might be the D (6 bases). CDR3 length equals 15 residues. The germline V and J ends were trimmed by 2 bases and 3 bases, with 13 bases remaining between them. The germline CDR1 and CDR2 sequences are DFQATT and SNEGSKA (reference sequence).

The chain employs TRBV3-1 and TRBJ2-1; TRBD1 is a possible D gene (6 bases). The CDR3 is made up of 10 amino acids. Trimming pared 8 bases from V and 8 bases from J, leaving 7 bases between. Germline V gene lookup returns CDR1 LGHDT and CDR2 YNNKEL (reference sequence). CDR3 sequence reads: CASGGYEQFF. CDR3 in DNA: TGTGCCAGCGGGGGCTATGAGCAGTTCTTC.

This clonotype was observed a few times. The chain joins TRBV5-1 to TRBJ1-1; 8 positions agree with TRBD1. Germline loops: CDR1 SGHRS, CDR2 YFSETQ. CDR3 length: 15 amino acids. V lost 4 bases, J lost 4 bases, and 9 bases stayed unmatched. The CDR3 region is CASSNRTGSFTEAFF. The CDR3 nucleotides are TGCGCCAGCAGCAACCGGACAGGGAGTTTCACTGAAGCTTTCTTT.

The CDR3 loop reads CASRPGPSGRGDTQYF. CDR3 DNA: TGTGCCAGCAGACCCGGTCCAAGCGGGAGAGGGGATACGCAGTATTTT. The chain uses TRBV7-9 and TRBJ2-3; 8 bases line up with TRBD2. Trimming took 6 bases from V and 6 from J; bases not matched to a gene: 14. There are 16 residues in the CDR3. Germline lookup yields CDR1 SEHNR and CDR2 FQNEAQ (reference sequence).

The gene calls are TRBV6-1 and TRBJ2-3; tentative D call: TRBD2 (6 bases). Germline values: CDR1 MNHNS, CDR2 SASEGT. Trimming shortened V by 6 bases and J by 2 bases, and 15 bases separated the two germline ends. This CDR3 is built from 15 residues. Here the CDR3 reads CASRTTSTPTDTQYF. The DNA of the CDR3 is TGTGCCAGCAGAACAACTAGCACCCCCACAGATACGCAGTATTTT.

This clonotype was observed a handful of times. The CDR3 coding sequence is TGCGCCAGCAGCCAAGCTATACCGGGTTCACCCCTCCACTTT. Its protein product is CASSQAIPGSPLHF. The V and J genes are TRBV4-1 and TRBJ1-6; the D is unclear. CDR3 length: 14 amino acids. Germline CDR1 and CDR2: MGHRA and YSYEKL. The V end was cut by 1 base, the J end by 9 bases, with 10 bases between.

This clonotype was seen a few times. The chain uses TRBV20-1 and TRBJ2-1; 9 bases line up with TRBD2. Germline-derived CDR1 and CDR2 are DFQATT and SNEGSKA (reference sequence). V shed 3 bases, J shed 5 bases, and the junction held 11 bases outside the gene matches. This CDR3 region has 16 residues. CDR3 nucleotide sequence: TGCAGTGCTAGTTCGGCGGGAGGGCCATGGAACAATGAGCAGTTCTTC. Translation: CSASSAGGPWNNEQFF.

V usage is TRBV12-3 or TRBV12-4 and J usage is TRBJ2-7, with 11 bases aligning to TRBD2. J was trimmed by 6 bases and V by 6 bases; bases with no gene match: 10. The CDR3 covers 15 residues. The CDR3, as DNA: TGTGCCAGCAGGCCCACTAGCGGGGGACCTCCCGAGCAGTACTTC. Its translation is CASRPTSGGPPEQYF.

The chain uses TRBV9 and TRBJ2-5; the match to TRBD1 covers 9 bases. The V segment lost 0 bases and the J segment 2 bases; nucleotides outside the gene matches: 5. The CDR3 extends over 16 amino acids. Germline V lookup: CDR1 SGDLS, CDR2 YYNGEE. CDR3 sequence reads: CASSVGTGVSQETQYF. CDR3 nucleotides: TGTGCCAGCAGCGTAGGGACAGGGGTGTCGCAAGAGACCCAGTACTTC.